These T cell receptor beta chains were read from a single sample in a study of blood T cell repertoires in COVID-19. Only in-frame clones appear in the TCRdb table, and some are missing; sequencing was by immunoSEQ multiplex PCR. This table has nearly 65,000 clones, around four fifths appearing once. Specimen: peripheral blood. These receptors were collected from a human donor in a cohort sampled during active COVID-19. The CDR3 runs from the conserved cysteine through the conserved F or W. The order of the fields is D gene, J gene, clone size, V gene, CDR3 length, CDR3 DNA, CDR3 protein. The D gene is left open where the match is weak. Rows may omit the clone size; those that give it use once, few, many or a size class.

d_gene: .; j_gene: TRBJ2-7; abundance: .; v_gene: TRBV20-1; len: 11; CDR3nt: TGCAGTGCTACCGACGGGTACGAGCAGTACTTC; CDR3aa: CSATDGYEQYF
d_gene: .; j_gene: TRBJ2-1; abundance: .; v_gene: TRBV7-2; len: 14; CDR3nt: TGTGCCAGCAAACCCGGGGGATCCTACAATGAGCAGTTCTTC; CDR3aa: CASKPGGSYNEQFF
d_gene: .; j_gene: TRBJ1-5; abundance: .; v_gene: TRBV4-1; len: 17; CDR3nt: TGCGCCAGCAGCCGAAGCGCGGCAGCAAATAGCAATCAGCCCCAGCATTTT; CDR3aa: CASSRSAAANSNQPQHF
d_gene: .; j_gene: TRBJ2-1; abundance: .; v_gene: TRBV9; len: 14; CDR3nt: TGTGCCAGCAGCGTAGCTCCGTCAGGGCGGTCTCAGTTCTTC; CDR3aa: CASSVAPSGRSQFF
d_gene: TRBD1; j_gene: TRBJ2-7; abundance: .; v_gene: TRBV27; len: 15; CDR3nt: TGTGCCAGCAGTCCCTCCGGACAGGGGCTATACGAGCAGTACTTC; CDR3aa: CASSPSGQGLYEQYF
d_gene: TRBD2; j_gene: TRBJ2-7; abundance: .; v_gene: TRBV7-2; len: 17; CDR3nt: TGTGCCAGCAGCTCCGCCCCGTCTAGCGGGAGGATTTACGAGCAGTACTTC; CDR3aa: CASSSAPSSGRIYEQYF
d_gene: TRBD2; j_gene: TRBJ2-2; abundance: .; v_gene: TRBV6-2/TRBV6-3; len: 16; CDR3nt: TGTGCCAGCAGTTACCAGCGGGAGTACGGGACCGGGGAGCTGTTTTTT; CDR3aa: CASSYQREYGTGELFF
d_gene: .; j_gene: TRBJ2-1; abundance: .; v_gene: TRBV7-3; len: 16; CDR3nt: TGTGCCAGCAGCTTAAATGGCAACCCAGCCTACAATGAGCAGTTCTTC; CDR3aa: CASSLNGNPAYNEQFF
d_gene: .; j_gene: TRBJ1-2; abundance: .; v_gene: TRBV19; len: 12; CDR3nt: TGTGCCAGTAGCCATATTCAGGGAGGCTACACCTTC; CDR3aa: CASSHIQGGYTF
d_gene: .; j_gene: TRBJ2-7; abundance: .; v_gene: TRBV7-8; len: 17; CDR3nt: TGTGCCAGCGTCGAACTGGCCGAACGGGGACTCCCCCACGAGCAGTACTTC; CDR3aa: CASVELAERGLPHEQYF
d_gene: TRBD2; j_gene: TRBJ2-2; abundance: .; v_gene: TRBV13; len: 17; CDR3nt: TGTGCCAGCAGCCCCCGGACTAGCGGGGGGAACACCGGGGAGCTGTTTTTT; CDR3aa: CASSPRTSGGNTGELFF
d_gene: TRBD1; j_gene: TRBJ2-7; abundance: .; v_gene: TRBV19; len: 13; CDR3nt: TGTGCCAGTAGTTCGGGACAGCCCTACGAGCAGTACTTC; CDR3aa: CASSSGQPYEQYF
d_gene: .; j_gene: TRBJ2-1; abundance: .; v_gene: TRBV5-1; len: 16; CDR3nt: TGCGCCAGCAGCTTGGATTTCGGGAGAACCTACAATGAGCAGTTCTTC; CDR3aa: CASSLDFGRTYNEQFF
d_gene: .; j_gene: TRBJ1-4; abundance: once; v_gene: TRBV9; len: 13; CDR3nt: TGTGCCAGCAGCGTAGATCCCCTTGAAAAACTGTTTTTT; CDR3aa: CASSVDPLEKLFF
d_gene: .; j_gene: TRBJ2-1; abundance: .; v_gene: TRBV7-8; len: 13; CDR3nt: TGTGCCAGCCGCTTGGGGGGTAGTAATGAGCAGTTCTTC; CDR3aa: CASRLGGSNEQFF
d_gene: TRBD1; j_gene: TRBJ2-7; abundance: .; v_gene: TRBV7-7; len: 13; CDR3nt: TGTGCTAGCAGCTCGGGACAGGGGAACGAGCAGTACTTC; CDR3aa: CASSSGQGNEQYF
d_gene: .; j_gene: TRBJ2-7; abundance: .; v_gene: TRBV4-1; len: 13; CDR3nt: TGCGCCAGCAGCCAACGTCCTGGCGGAGAGCAGTACTTC; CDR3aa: CASSQRPGGEQYF
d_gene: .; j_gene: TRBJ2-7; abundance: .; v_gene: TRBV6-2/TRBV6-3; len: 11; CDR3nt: TGTGCCAGCAGTTCGACTTACGAGCAGTACTTC; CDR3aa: CASSSTYEQYF
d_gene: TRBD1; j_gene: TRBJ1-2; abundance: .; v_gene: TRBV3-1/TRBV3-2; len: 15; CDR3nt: TGTGCCAGCAGCCAAGGACAGGGGGCGCACTATGGCTACACCTTC; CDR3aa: CASSQGQGAHYGYTF
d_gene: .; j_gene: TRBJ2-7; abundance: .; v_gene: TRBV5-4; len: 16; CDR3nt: TGTGCCAGCAGCAGTTTAAACTCCGCTCAACCATACGAGCAGTACTTC; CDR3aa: CASSSLNSAQPYEQYF
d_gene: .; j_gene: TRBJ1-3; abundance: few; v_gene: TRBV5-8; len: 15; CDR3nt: TGTGCCAGCAGCTTGGGGGCCTACTCTGGAAACACCATATATTTT; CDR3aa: CASSLGAYSGNTIYF
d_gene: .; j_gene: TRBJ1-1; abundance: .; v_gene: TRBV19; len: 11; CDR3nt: TGTGCAGAACAAACGAACACTGAAGCTTTCTTT; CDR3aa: CAEQTNTEAFF
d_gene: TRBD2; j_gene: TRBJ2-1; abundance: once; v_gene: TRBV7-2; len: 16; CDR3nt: TGTGCCAGCAGCTTAATGTCGGGGGGTAGCTACAATGAGCAGTTCTTC; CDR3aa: CASSLMSGGSYNEQFF
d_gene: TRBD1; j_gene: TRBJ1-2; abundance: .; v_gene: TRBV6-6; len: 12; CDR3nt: TGTGCCAGCAGTCTAACAGGGGGAGGCTACACCTTC; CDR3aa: CASSLTGGGYTF